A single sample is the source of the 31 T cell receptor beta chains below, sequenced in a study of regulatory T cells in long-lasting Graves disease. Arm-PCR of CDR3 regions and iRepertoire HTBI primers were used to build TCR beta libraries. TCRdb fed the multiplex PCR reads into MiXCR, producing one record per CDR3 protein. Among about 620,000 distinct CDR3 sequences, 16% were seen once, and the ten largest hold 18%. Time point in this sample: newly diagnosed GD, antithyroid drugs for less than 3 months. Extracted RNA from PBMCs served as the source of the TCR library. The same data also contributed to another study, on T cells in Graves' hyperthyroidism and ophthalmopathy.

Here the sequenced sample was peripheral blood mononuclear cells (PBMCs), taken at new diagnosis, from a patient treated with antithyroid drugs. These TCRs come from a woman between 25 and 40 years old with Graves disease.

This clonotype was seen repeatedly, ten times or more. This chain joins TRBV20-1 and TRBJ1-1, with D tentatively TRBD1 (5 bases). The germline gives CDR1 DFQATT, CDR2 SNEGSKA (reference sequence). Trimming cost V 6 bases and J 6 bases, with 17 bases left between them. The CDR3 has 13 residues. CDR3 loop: CSARFDSLPEAFF. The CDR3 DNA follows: TGCAGTGCCAGGTTCGACAGCCTCCCTGAAGCTTTCTTT.

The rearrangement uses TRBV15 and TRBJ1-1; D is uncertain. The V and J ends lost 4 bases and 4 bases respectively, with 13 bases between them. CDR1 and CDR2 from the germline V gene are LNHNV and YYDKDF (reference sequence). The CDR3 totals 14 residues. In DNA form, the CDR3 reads TGTGCCACCAGCACAGACTTCTTTGGCACTGAAGCTTTCTTT. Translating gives CATSTDFFGTEAFF.

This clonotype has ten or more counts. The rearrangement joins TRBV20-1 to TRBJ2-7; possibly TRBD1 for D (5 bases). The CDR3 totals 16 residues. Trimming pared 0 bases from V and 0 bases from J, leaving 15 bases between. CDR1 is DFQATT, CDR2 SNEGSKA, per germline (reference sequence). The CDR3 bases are TGCAGTGCTAGAGATCCAGCCGCAGGGTACTCCTACGAGCAGTACTTC. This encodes CSARDPAAGYSYEQYF.

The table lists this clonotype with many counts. This chain's CDR3 is CARGGQGTYEQYF. For the CDR3, the DNA is TGTGCCAGAGGGGGGCAGGGGACCTACGAGCAGTACTTC. The V and J genes are TRBV2 and TRBJ2-7, with D possibly called TRBD1 or TRBD2 (6 bases each). The CDR3 is 13 amino acids. Trimming cost V 9 bases and J 2 bases, with 14 bases left between them. The germline gives CDR1 SNHLY, CDR2 FYNNEI.

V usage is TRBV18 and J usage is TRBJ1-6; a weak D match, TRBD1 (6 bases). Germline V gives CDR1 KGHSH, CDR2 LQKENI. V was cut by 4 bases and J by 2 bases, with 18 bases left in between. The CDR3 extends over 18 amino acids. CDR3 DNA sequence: TGTGCCAGCTCACAAACTACACCCCACAGGGCCTATAATTCACCCCTCCACTTT. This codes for CASSQTTPHRAYNSPLHF.

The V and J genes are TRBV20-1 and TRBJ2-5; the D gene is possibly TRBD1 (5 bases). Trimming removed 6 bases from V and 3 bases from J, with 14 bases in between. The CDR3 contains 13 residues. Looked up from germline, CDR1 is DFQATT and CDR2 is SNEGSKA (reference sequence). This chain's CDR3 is CSALGRLEETQYF. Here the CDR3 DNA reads TGCAGTGCCCTGGGGCGCCTAGAAGAGACCCAGTACTTC.

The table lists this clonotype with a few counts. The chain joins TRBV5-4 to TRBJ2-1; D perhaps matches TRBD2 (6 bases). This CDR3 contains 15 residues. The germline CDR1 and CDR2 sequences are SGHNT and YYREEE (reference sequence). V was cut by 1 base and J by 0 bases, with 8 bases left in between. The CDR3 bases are TGTGCCAGCAGCTTGCAGACTAGCTCCTACAATGAGCAGTTCTTC. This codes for CASSLQTSSYNEQFF.

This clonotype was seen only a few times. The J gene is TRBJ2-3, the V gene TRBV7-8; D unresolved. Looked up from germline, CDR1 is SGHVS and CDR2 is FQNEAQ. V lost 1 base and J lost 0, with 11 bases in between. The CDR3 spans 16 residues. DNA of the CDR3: TGTGCCAGCAGCTTAGAGGGTGGTGGAAGCACAGATACGCAGTATTTT. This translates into CASSLEGGGSTDTQYF. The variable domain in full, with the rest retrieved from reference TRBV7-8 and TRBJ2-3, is GAGVSQSPRYKVAKRGQDVALRCDPISGHVSLFWYQQALGQGPEFLTYFQNEAQLDKSGLPSDRFFAERPEGSVSTLKIQRTQQEDSAVYLCASSLEGGGSTDTQYFGPGTRLTVL.

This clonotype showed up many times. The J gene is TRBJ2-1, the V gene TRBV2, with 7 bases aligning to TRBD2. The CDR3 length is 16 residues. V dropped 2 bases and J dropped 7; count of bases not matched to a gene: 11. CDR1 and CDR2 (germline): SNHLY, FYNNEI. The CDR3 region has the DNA TGTGCCAGCAGTGAAAGGGGAGGGAGCGGGCGGAATGAGCAGTTCTTC. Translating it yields CASSERGGSGRNEQFF.

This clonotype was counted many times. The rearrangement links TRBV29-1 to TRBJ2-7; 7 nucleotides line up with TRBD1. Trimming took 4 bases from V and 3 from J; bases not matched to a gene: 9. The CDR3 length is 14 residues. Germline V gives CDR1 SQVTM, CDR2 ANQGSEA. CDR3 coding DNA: TGCAGCGTTGGGGACAGCCTCCGGGGCTACGAGCAGTACTTC. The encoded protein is CSVGDSLRGYEQYF.

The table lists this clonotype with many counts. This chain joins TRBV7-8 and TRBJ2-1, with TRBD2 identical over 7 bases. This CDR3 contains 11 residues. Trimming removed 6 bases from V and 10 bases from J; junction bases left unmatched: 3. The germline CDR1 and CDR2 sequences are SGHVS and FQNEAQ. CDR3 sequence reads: CASSWTREQFF. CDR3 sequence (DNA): TGTGCCAGCAGTTGGACTAGGGAGCAGTTCTTC.

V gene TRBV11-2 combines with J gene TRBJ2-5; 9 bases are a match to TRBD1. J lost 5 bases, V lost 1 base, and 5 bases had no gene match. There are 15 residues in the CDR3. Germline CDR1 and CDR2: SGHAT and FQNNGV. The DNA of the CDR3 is TGTGCCAGCAGCTTAGTGACAGGGGGTCCGGAGACCCAGTACTTC. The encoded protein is CASSLVTGGPETQYF.

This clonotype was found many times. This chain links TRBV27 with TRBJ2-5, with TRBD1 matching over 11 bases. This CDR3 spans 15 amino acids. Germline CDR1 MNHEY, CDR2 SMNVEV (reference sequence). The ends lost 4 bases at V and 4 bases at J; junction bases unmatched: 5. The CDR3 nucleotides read TGTGCCAGCAGTTCCTTGGGGACAGGGGGAGAGACCCAGTACTTC. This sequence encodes CASSSLGTGGETQYF.

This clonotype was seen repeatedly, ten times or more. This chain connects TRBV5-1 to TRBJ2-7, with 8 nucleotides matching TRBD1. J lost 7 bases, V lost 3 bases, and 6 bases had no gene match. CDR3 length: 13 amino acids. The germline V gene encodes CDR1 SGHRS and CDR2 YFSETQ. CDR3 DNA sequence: TGCGCCAGCAGCTCGGACAGGGAGTGGGAGCAGTACTTC. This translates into CASSSDREWEQYF. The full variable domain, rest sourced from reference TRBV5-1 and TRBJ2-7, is KAGVTQTPRYLIKTRGQQVTLSCSPISGHRSVSWYQQTPGQGLQFLFEYFSETQRNKGNFPGRFSGRQFSNSRSEMNVSTLELGDSALYLCASSSDREWEQYFGPGTRLTVT.

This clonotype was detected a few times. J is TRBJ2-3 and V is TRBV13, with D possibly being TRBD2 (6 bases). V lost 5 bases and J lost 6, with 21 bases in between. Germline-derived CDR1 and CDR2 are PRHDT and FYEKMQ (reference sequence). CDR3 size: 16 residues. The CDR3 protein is CASSPVGLRRIDTQYF. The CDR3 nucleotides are TGTGCCAGCAGCCCTGTAGGACTAAGACGAATTGATACGCAGTATTTT.

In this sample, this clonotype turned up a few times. CDR3: CAVGSGSTDTQYF. CDR3 DNA: TGTGCCGTGGGGTCCGGGAGTACAGATACGCAGTATTTT. V usage is TRBV24-1 and J usage is TRBJ2-3; tentative D call: TRBD2 (6 bases). Trimming removed 12 bases from V and 3 bases from J, with 15 bases in between. The length of the CDR3 is 13 residues. The germline V gene encodes CDR1 KGHDR and CDR2 SFDVKD.

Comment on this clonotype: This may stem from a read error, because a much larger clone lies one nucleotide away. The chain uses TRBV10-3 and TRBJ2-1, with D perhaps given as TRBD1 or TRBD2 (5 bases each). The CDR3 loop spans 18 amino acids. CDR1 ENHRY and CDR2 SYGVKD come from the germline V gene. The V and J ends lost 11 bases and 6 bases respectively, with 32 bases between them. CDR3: CAGNLIRIRDPKTNEQFF. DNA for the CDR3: TGTGCCGGCAACCTAATACGCATCCGGGACCCTAAAACCAATGAGCAGTTCTTC.

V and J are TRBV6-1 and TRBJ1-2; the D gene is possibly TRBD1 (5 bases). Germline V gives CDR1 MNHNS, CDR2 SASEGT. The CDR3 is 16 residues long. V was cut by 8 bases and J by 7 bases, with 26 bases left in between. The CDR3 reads CASSPPEGYNSGGYTF. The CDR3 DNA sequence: TGTGCCAGCTCACCCCCGGAGGGGTACAATTCTGGTGGCTACACCTTC.

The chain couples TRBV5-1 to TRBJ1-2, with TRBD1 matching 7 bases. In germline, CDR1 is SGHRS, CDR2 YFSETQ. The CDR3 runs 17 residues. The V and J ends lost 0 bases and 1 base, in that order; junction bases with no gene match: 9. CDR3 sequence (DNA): TGCGCCAGCAGCTTGGAGACAGGGCCGCAGATTAACTATGGCTACACCTTC. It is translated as CASSLETGPQINYGYTF.

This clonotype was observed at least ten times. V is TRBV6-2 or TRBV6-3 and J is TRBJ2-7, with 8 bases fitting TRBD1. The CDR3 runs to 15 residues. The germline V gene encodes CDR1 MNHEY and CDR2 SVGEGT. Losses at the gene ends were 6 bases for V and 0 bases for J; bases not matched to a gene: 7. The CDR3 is CASRETGGGSYEQYF. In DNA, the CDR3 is TGTGCCAGCAGAGAAACAGGGGGTGGCTCCTACGAGCAGTACTTC.

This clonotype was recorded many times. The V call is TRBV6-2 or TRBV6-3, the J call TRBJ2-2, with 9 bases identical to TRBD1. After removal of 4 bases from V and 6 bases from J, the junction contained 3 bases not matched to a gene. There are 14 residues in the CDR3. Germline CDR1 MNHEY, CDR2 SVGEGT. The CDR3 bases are TGTGCCAGCAGTTGGGGACAGGGCTCCGGGGAGCTGTTTTTT. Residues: CASSWGQGSGELFF.

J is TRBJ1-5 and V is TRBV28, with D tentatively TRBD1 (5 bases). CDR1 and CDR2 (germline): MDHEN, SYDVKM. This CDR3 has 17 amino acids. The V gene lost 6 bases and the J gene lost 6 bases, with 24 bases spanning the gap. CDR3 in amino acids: CASRTYGAGTEGQPQHF. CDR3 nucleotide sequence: TGTGCCAGCAGAACTTACGGGGCAGGGACGGAGGGTCAGCCCCAGCATTTT.

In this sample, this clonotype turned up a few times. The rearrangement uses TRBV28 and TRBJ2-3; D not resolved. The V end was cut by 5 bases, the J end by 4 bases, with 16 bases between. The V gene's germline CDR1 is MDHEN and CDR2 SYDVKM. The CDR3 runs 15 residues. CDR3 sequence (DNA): TGTGCCAGCAGTGGTGCATCCAAGGGCGCAGATACGCAGTATTTT. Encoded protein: CASSGASKGADTQYF.

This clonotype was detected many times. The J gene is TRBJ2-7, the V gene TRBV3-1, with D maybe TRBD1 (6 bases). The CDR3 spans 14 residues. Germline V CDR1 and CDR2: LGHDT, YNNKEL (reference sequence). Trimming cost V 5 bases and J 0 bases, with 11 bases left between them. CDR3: CASSSRGGSYEQYF. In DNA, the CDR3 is TGTGCCAGCAGCTCTCGAGGGGGCTCCTACGAGCAGTACTTC.

The CDR3 DNA sequence: TGTGCCAGCAGTGCCTTTAGGACCTACGAGCAGTACTTC. Translating gives CASSAFRTYEQYF. The rearrangement uses TRBV6-9 and TRBJ2-7; D unclear. CDR1 MNHGY and CDR2 SVAAGI come from the germline V gene. V shed 5 bases and J shed 2 bases, with 10 bases lying between them. CDR3 length: 13 residues.

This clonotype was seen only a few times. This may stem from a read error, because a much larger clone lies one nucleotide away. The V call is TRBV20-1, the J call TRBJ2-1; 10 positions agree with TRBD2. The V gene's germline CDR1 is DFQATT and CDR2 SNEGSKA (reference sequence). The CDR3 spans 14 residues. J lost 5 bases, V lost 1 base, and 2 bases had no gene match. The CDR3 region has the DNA TGCAGTGCTAGAGGGGGACTAGCGAACAATGAGCAGTTCTTC. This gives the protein CSARGGLANNEQFF.

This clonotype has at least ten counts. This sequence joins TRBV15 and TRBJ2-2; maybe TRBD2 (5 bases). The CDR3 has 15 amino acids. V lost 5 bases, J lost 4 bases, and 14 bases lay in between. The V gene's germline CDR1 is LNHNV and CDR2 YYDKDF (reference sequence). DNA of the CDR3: TGTGCCACCAGCGGACCAACTAGTTTCACCGGGGAGCTGTTTTTT. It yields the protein CATSGPTSFTGELFF.

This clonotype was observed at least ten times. CDR3 protein: CASSARRANQPQHF. CDR3 DNA sequence: TGTGCCAGCAGTGCCAGGAGGGCGAATCAGCCCCAGCATTTT. This rearrangement joins TRBV6-1 to TRBJ1-5; D not certain. Trimming removed 4 bases at V and 4 bases at J, with 11 bases between. Germline lookup yields CDR1 MNHNS and CDR2 SASEGT. This CDR3 has 14 amino acids.

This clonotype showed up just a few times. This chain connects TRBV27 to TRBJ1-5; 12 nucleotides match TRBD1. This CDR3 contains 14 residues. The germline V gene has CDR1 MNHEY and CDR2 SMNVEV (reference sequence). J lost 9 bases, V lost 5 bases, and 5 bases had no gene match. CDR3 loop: CASSPGTGGGPQHF. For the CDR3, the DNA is TGTGCCAGCAGTCCCGGGACAGGGGGCGGGCCCCAGCATTTT.

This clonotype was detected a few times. CDR3 DNA sequence: TGTGCCAGCAGTCCCGAGACAGGGGTCTCCTACGAGCAGTACTTC. Its protein product is CASSPETGVSYEQYF. This sequence joins TRBV3-1 and TRBJ2-7, with TRBD1 identical over 8 bases. This CDR3 comprises 15 residues. Per the germline V gene, CDR1 is LGHDT and CDR2 is YNNKEL (reference sequence). Trimming took 6 bases from V and 0 from J; bases not matched to a gene: 7.

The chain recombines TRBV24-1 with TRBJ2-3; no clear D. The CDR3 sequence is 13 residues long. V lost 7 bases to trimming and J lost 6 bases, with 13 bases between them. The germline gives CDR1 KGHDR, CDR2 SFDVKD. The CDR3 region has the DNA TGTGCCACCAGAGAGATGAACGGCGATACGCAGTATTTT. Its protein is CATREMNGDTQYF.